Listed here are 20 T cell receptor beta chains from one sample, sequenced in a study of OX40 agonist ivuxolimab in advanced cancers. Clones were read by immunoSEQ multiplex PCR, and TCRdb kept only the in-frame ones, dropping some. The table has more than 40,000 clones, 70% to 85% seen once; the top ten hold 1.5% to 2%. This specimen was CD4+ or CD8+ T cells sorted from blood, taken in a trial of the OX40 agonist ivuxolimab. Receptors originate from an adult with an advanced solid tumor such as melanoma, head and neck, liver or kidney cancer.

The J gene is TRBJ1-1, the V gene TRBV5-1, with a weak D call TRBD1 (5 bases). V was trimmed by 1 base and J by 3 bases, leaving 16 bases between them. In germline, CDR1 is SGHRS, CDR2 YFSETQ. The CDR3 runs 16 residues. This CDR3 is CASSLYLGRGDTEAFF. CDR3 nucleotides: TGCGCCAGCAGCTTGTATTTAGGGCGAGGGGACACTGAAGCTTTCTTT.

As for this clone: At the DNA level, this CDR3 is encoded by other sequences in the same sample as well. The chain uses TRBV5-1 and TRBJ2-7; 8 bases agree with TRBD1. Per germline, CDR1 SGHRS and CDR2 YFSETQ. The J segment lost 3 bases and the V segment lost 4 bases, leaving 6 bases of the junction unmatched. The CDR3 length is 14 residues. The CDR3: CASSQTGEGYEQYF. The DNA of the CDR3 is TGCGCCAGCAGCCAGACAGGGGAAGGCTACGAGCAGTACTTC.

The rearrangement joins TRBV5-1 to TRBJ1-1; no definite D call. The germline CDR1 and CDR2 sequences are SGHRS and YFSETQ. The CDR3 sequence is 13 residues long. V lost 2 bases, J lost 8 bases, and 13 bases lay in between. The CDR3 reads CASSFTVEQEAFF. The CDR3 DNA sequence: TGCGCCAGCAGCTTTACTGTGGAGCAGGAAGCTTTCTTT.

The chain employs TRBV6-1 and TRBJ1-2; 8 positions match TRBD1. Germline V gene data show CDR1 as MNHNS and CDR2 as SASEGT. The CDR3 contains 15 residues. Trimming at V came to 7 bases and at J to 3 bases, leaving 10 bases not matched to a gene. CDR3 in amino acids: CASTTGGQGYYGYTF. Here the CDR3 DNA reads TGTGCCAGCACCACCGGTGGACAGGGATACTATGGCTACACCTTC.

The rearrangement joins TRBV15 to TRBJ1-5; 9 bases line up with TRBD1. The germline gives CDR1 LNHNV, CDR2 YYDKDF (reference sequence). J was trimmed by 2 bases and V by 3 bases; bases with no gene match: 2. This CDR3 region has 15 residues. The CDR3 DNA reads as TGTGCCACCAGCAGCTGGACAGGGGGCAATCAGCCCCAGCATTTT. Its protein is CATSSWTGGNQPQHF.

The CDR3, as DNA: TGTGCCAGCAGCTCGGGACTAGCGGGGTCTACCTACGAGCAGTACTTC. This gives the protein CASSSGLAGSTYEQYF. The V and J genes are TRBV7-2 and TRBJ2-7, with 13 bases lining up with TRBD2. Germline CDR1 and CDR2: SGHTA and FQGNSA. The CDR3 sequence is 16 residues long. J gave up 2 bases and V 4 bases, and 5 bases lay outside the gene matches.

The chain has TRBV5-1 and TRBJ2-7; 10 bases map to TRBD1. The ends lost 4 bases at V and 6 bases at J; junction bases unmatched: 13. Looked up from germline, CDR1 is SGHRS and CDR2 is YFSETQ. This CDR3 is built from 16 residues. The CDR3 nucleotides are TGCGCCAGCAGCGCAGGAGCTGGGACAGGGGCCCTCGAGCAGTACTTC. Translating it yields CASSAGAGTGALEQYF.

This chain connects TRBV6-5 to TRBJ2-7; perhaps TRBD2 as D (5 bases). Germline CDR1 is MNHEY and CDR2 is SVGAGI. This CDR3 is 14 amino acids long. Trimming shortened V by 9 bases and J by 2 bases, and 17 bases separated the two germline ends. The CDR3 reads CARKSLGEPYEQYF. Here the CDR3 DNA reads TGTGCCAGAAAAAGCCTCGGGGAGCCCTACGAGCAGTACTTC.

The J gene is TRBJ2-5, the V gene TRBV7-3; D not certain. The CDR3 runs to 13 residues. CDR1 is SGHTA, CDR2 FQGTGA, per germline. V gave up 3 bases and J gave up 5 bases, with 10 bases separating them. The CDR3: CASSLAPQETQYF. The CDR3 DNA reads TGTGCCAGCAGCTTGGCGCCCCAGGAGACCCAGTACTTC.

The table lists this clone with a few counts. This rearrangement joins TRBV4-2 to TRBJ1-4, with TRBD1 matching over 8 bases. This CDR3 comprises 14 residues. V was clipped by 4 bases and J by 7 bases; unmatched bases: 5. CDR1 and CDR2 from the germline V gene are LGHNA and YNFKEQ. This CDR3 reads CASSPQGASEKLFF. CDR3 nucleotides: TGTGCCAGCAGCCCCCAGGGGGCTAGTGAAAAACTGTTTTTT.

The chain uses TRBV5-6 and TRBJ2-2, with 10 bases aligning to TRBD2. This CDR3 comprises 16 residues. Germline V gives CDR1 SGHDT, CDR2 YYEEEE. With 5 bases clipped from V and 4 bases from J, the junction kept 8 bases outside the gene matches. CDR3: CASSGGLAESTGELFF. DNA of the CDR3: TGTGCCAGCAGTGGTGGACTAGCGGAATCCACCGGGGAGCTGTTTTTT.

V is TRBV7-2 and J is TRBJ1-2; D gene unclear. Germline CDR1 reads SGHTA; CDR2 reads FQGNSA. Trimming cost V 2 bases and J 8 bases, with 15 bases left between them. The CDR3 is 14 amino acids. Here the CDR3 DNA reads TGTGCCAGCAGCTTATTGCGGGGTCAGGAAGGCTACACCTTC. As protein: CASSLLRGQEGYTF. The full variable domain, in which reference TRBV7-2 and TRBJ1-2 provide the parts outside the CDR3, is GAGVSQSPSNKVTEKGKDVELRCDPISGHTALYWYRQSLGQGLEFLIYFQGNSAPDKSGLPSDRFSAERTGGSVSTLTIQRTQQEDSAVYLCASSLLRGQEGYTFGSGTRLTVV.

The chain links TRBV5-1 to TRBJ2-1; D is ambiguous. Germline CDR1 SGHRS, CDR2 YFSETQ. V was clipped by 4 bases and J by 5 bases, with 10 bases between them. The CDR3 contains 13 residues. CDR3 loop: CASSLWGHNEQFF. The CDR3 DNA sequence: TGCGCCAGCAGCCTTTGGGGTCACAATGAGCAGTTCTTC.

The V and J genes are TRBV27 and TRBJ1-1; D might be TRBD1 (6 bases). Trimming removed 4 bases at V and 1 base at J, with 10 bases between. The CDR3 extends over 14 amino acids. The germline CDR1 and CDR2 sequences are MNHEY and SMNVEV (reference sequence). The DNA for the CDR3 is TGTGCCAGCAGTTCCGGGACAACGAACACTGAAGCTTTCTTT. Its translation is CASSSGTTNTEAFF.

The rearrangement links TRBV7-8 to TRBJ2-7, with TRBD2 as a possible D gene (5 bases). V lost 0 bases to trimming and J lost 5 bases, with 11 bases between them. Per germline, CDR1 SGHVS and CDR2 FQNEAQ. This CDR3 spans 14 amino acids. In DNA form, the CDR3 reads TGTGCCAGCAGCTTAGCCAGAGGGAGAGACGAGCAGTACTTC. Protein sequence: CASSLARGRDEQYF.

The gene calls are TRBV27 and TRBJ1-2; the match to TRBD1 covers 9 bases. Germline V gene data show CDR1 as MNHEY and CDR2 as SMNVEV (reference sequence). J was trimmed by 7 bases and V by 7 bases; bases with no gene match: 7. The CDR3 has 13 residues. CDR3 in DNA: TGTGCCAGCACTACAGGGGGCGCAACTGGCTACACCTTC. It specifies CASTTGGATGYTF.

This clone was recorded a few times. The rearrangement joins TRBV5-1 to TRBJ2-2, with D possibly being TRBD1 (5 bases). The germline V and J ends were trimmed by 5 bases and 5 bases, with 10 bases remaining between them. The CDR3 is 13 amino acids. Germline V gene data show CDR1 as SGHRS and CDR2 as YFSETQ. In nucleotides, the CDR3 is TGCGCCAGCAGATCGACAGTGACCGGGGAGCTGTTTTTT. It translates to CASRSTVTGELFF.

The rearrangement uses TRBV5-8 and TRBJ1-1; D perhaps matches TRBD1 (5 bases). V gave up 2 bases and J gave up 0 bases, with 11 bases separating them. Germline values: CDR1 SGHTS, CDR2 YDEGEE. The CDR3 has 15 amino acids. CDR3: CASSFVGLLNTEAFF. CDR3 DNA sequence: TGTGCCAGCAGCTTCGTGGGACTTTTGAACACTGAAGCTTTCTTT.

The chain uses TRBV2 and TRBJ2-5; the D call may be TRBD1 or TRBD2 (5 bases each). The germline gives CDR1 SNHLY, CDR2 FYNNEI. The CDR3 contains 13 residues. With 6 bases removed from V and 5 bases from J, the gap between germline ends came to 13 bases. The CDR3 DNA reads as TGTGCCAGCAGAGGGGACCTCTGGGAGACCCAGTACTTC. Its translation: CASRGDLWETQYF.

This clone occurred once. The rearrangement uses TRBV9 and TRBJ2-3, with 9 bases that match TRBD2. The CDR3 is 16 amino acids. V lost 0 bases to trimming and J lost 1 base; unmatched junction nucleotides: 3. CDR1 is SGDLS, CDR2 YYNGEE, per germline. DNA of the CDR3: TGTGCCAGCAGCGTAGATATAGCGGGGGGCACAGATACGCAGTATTTT. The encoded protein is CASSVDIAGGTDTQYF.